This T cell receptor (beta chain) was obtained from a study of T-cell memory formation after mild COVID-19. Study at large: Clustering of TCRs was largely donor specific. Overall study findings and caveats: There were some responding clones in pre-infection memory, which suggested that cross-reactive memory had joined.

The germline V gene encodes CDR1 SGDLS and CDR2 YYNGEE. Trimming took off 1 base at V and 7 bases at J, with 7 bases between the two ends. The CDR3 is made up of 12 amino acids. This clonotype has a handful of counts. Its target is unknown. TCRdb ran MiXCR on the 5' RACE reads and lists one entry per CDR3 protein. Here the sample spans under 250,000 distinct CDR3 sequences, 15% being singletons. The receptor was isolated from an adult woman who had mild COVID-19 (a few samples of this study predate the infection). Cell type and time point are not known. The sample comprised PBMCs or a T cell subset sorted from them (not recorded which). The chain has TRBV9 and TRBJ2-3, with D uncertain. CDR3 amino acids: CASSVITYTQYF. DNA of the CDR3: TGTGCCAGCAGCGTAATTACTTATACGCAGTATTTT.